Listed below are T cell receptor beta chains from one sample, sequenced in a study of shared clonotypes between healthy human individuals. Generated by immunoSEQ multiplex PCR, the TCRdb table keeps only in-frame clones and is missing some. The profile shows about 1 million clones, roughly 80% of them singletons. The source material was memory CD4+ T cells sorted from blood. All receptors derive from a man aged 18 to 30 in good health. The CDR3 runs from the conserved cysteine through the conserved F or W. D genes are given only for firm matches. Some rows have no size entry. The others give once, few or many, or a class for an expanded clone.

>TRBJ2-1|TRBD1|NA|TRBV18
CASSPLPVRQGNIEQFF
TGTGCCAGCTCACCACTACCAGTGAGACAGGGAAATATTGAGCAGTTCTTC
>TRBJ2-3|TRBD2|NA|TRBV7-3
CASSSSGGAADTQYF
TGTGCCAGCAGTTCTAGCGGGGGGGCCGCGGATACGCAGTATTTT
>TRBJ1-2|TRBD1|NA|TRBV30
CAWSIQGTYGYTF
TGTGCCTGGAGTATACAGGGGACGTATGGCTACACCTTC
>TRBJ1-5|NA|NA|TRBV6-6
CAGQVTVNQPQHF
TGTGCCGGCCAAGTAACAGTGAATCAGCCCCAGCATTTT
>TRBJ2-7|TRBD2|NA|TRBV29-1
CSVVLGGRGEQYF
TGCAGCGTCGTGTTGGGCGGGAGAGGCGAGCAGTACTTC
>TRBJ1-3|NA|NA|TRBV6-5
CASAGSYSGNTIYF
TGTGCCAGCGCGGGCAGCTACTCTGGAAACACCATATATTTT
>TRBJ1-1|TRBD1|NA|TRBV5-5
CASSLDSDRGGAFF
TGTGCCAGCAGCCTGGATTCGGACAGGGGGGGAGCTTTCTTT
>TRBJ1-5|NA|NA|TRBV11-3
CASSLGSRNQPQHF
TGTGCCAGCAGCTTAGGGTCGCGCAATCAGCCCCAGCATTTT
>TRBJ1-6|NA|many|TRBV5-6
CASSRSYNSPLHF
TGTGCCAGCAGCCGGTCCTATAATTCACCCCTCCACTTT
>TRBJ2-3|NA|NA|TRBV9
CASSVGPNTDTQYF
TGTGCCAGCAGCGTGGGACCCAACACAGATACGCAGTATTTT
>TRBJ2-7|TRBD2|NA|TRBV2
CASSPLAGAVEQYF
TGTGCCAGCAGTCCGCTAGCGGGGGCCGTCGAGCAGTACTTC
>TRBJ2-3|TRBD2|many|TRBV5-6
CASSFYVAGSDTQYF
TGTGCCAGCAGCTTTTATGTAGCGGGATCAGATACGCAGTATTTT
>TRBJ1-6|TRBD1|few|TRBV5-5
CASSLRYGQGGSPLHF
TGTGCCAGCAGCCTTCGTTATGGACAGGGAGGATCACCCCTCCACTTT
>TRBJ2-3|TRBD2|NA|TRBV9
CASSAETLTSGIADTQYF
TGTGCCAGCAGCGCGGAAACTCTGACTAGCGGGATTGCAGATACGCAGTATTTT
>TRBJ2-1|TRBD2|NA|TRBV30
CAFSEVLARVNEQFF
TGTGCCTTCTCGGAAGTACTAGCGAGAGTCAATGAGCAGTTCTTC